The 25 T cell receptor beta chains given below trace back to one sample, sequenced in a study of blood T cell repertoires in COVID-19. TCRdb's copy holds only in-frame clones and misses some; the assay was immunoSEQ multiplex PCR. This table holds roughly 260,000 clones, 83% found once. The specimen was PBMCs or T cells enriched from blood (not recorded which). These receptors came from a woman in her forties who had been exposed to COVID-19.

The chain recombines TRBV6-6 with TRBJ2-5, with 7 nucleotides matching TRBD1. Looked up from germline, CDR1 is MNHNY and CDR2 is SVGAGI (reference sequence). The trim removed 5 bases at V and 2 bases at J, leaving 5 bases unmatched. The CDR3 sequence is 14 residues long. The CDR3 loop reads CASSRSGGQETQYF. DNA of the CDR3: TGTGCCAGCAGTAGGTCAGGGGGACAAGAGACCCAGTACTTC.

The chain links TRBV11-3 to TRBJ1-5; 8 bases agree with TRBD1. CDR1 is SGHNT, CDR2 YENEEA, per germline. The CDR3 spans 17 residues. J lost 6 bases, V lost 7 bases, and 17 bases had no gene match. The CDR3 coding sequence is TGTGCCAGCACCGACAGGGGCTTTGGGGCAATAGGTCAGCCCCAGCATTTT. Translating gives CASTDRGFGAIGQPQHF.

J is TRBJ2-1 and V is TRBV6-5; 11 bases are shared with TRBD2. J lost 2 bases, V lost 5 bases, and 2 bases had no gene match. The CDR3 is 15 residues long. The germline V gene has CDR1 MNHEY and CDR2 SVGAGI. The CDR3 bases are TGTGCCAGCAGTCGTAGCGGGGGGGCCTACAATGAGCAGTTCTTC. Protein: CASSRSGGAYNEQFF.

This clone has only one observation. The chain has TRBV3-1 (or the pseudogene TRBV3-2) and TRBJ1-5, with D hard to call. Germline V gene sequence: CDR1 LGHDT, CDR2 YNNKEL (reference sequence). This CDR3 contains 13 residues. V was pared by 0 bases and J by 4 bases, with 4 bases between. The CDR3 region is CASSQDHNQPQHF. As DNA, the CDR3 is TGTGCCAGCAGCCAAGATCATAATCAGCCCCAGCATTTT.

This clone was counted between two and nine times. This chain connects TRBV28 to TRBJ2-7, with 7 bases that match TRBD1. With 6 bases clipped from V and 12 bases from J, the junction kept 8 bases outside the gene matches. The CDR3 length is 11 residues. The V gene's germline CDR1 is MDHEN and CDR2 SYDVKM. CDR3 DNA: TGTGCCAGCAGCCAAACCCGGGACAGGTACTTC. It is translated as CASSQTRDRYF.

V usage is TRBV19 and J usage is TRBJ2-5, with 11 positions matching TRBD1. Germline values: CDR1 LNHDA, CDR2 SQIVND (reference sequence). V shed 4 bases and J 4 bases; nucleotides not matched to a gene: 5. The CDR3 spans 15 residues. The CDR3 nucleotides read TGTGCCAGTAGTAGTGGACAGGGGGCGAGAGAGACCCAGTACTTC. It translates to CASSSGQGARETQYF. The complete variable domain, with remaining parts taken from reference TRBV19 and TRBJ2-5, reads DGGITQSPKYLFRKEGQNVTLSCEQNLNHDAMYWYRQDPGQGLRLIYYSQIVNDFQKGDIAEGYSVSREKKESFPLTVTSAQKNPTAFYLCASSSGQGARETQYFGPGTRLLVL.

The rearrangement joins TRBV6-1 to TRBJ2-3, with D possibly TRBD1 on 6 matching bases. V was shortened by 2 bases and J by 4 bases, with 10 bases between the two germline ends. Germline V gene lookup returns CDR1 MNHNS and CDR2 SASEGT. This CDR3 spans 14 amino acids. CDR3 DNA sequence: TGTGCCAGCAGTGAAAAACAGGGCCCAGATACGCAGTATTTT. Translated, it gives CASSEKQGPDTQYF.

This chain's CDR3 is CSVDLAGGLEQYF. The CDR3 nucleotides are TGCAGCGTTGACCTAGCGGGGGGGCTCGAGCAGTACTTC. The chain combines TRBV29-1 with TRBJ2-7, with 12 bases identical to TRBD2. Germline V gene lookup returns CDR1 SQVTM and CDR2 ANQGSEA. Trimming at V came to 3 bases and at J to 6 bases, leaving 3 bases not matched to a gene. The CDR3 length is 13 residues.

This clone was detected a few times. The genes are TRBV4-1 and TRBJ1-5; D is ambiguous. V was trimmed by 0 bases and J by 0 bases, leaving 15 bases between them. CDR1 is MGHRA and CDR2 is YSYEKL in the germline V gene. The CDR3 extends over 18 amino acids. The CDR3 bases are TGCGCCAGCAGCCAAGATCCCCCAGGTGCGTATAGCAATCAGCCCCAGCATTTT. This translates into CASSQDPPGAYSNQPQHF.

This chain's CDR3 is CASAGEKLFF. CDR3 nucleotide sequence: TGTGCCTCGGCGGGGGAAAAACTGTTTTTT. The chain recombines TRBV12-3 or TRBV12-4 with TRBJ1-4, with unresolved D. V shed 11 bases and J shed 8 bases, with 9 bases lying between them. The CDR3 has 10 residues.

The V gene is TRBV28, the J gene TRBJ1-1; D unresolved. The CDR3 length is 14 residues. Between the trimmed V and J ends, which lost 3 bases and 0 bases, there was a span of 8 bases. CDR1 and CDR2 from the germline V gene are MDHEN and SYDVKM. CDR3 sequence: CASSLSQLNTEAFF. DNA of the CDR3: TGTGCCAGCAGTTTGTCACAGTTGAACACTGAAGCTTTCTTT.

The V gene is TRBV25-1, the J gene TRBJ1-4; 8 nucleotides line up with TRBD1. V dropped 3 bases and J dropped 5; count of bases not matched to a gene: 5. The CDR3 extends over 15 amino acids. Germline loops: CDR1 MGHDK, CDR2 SYGVNS. The CDR3 loop is CASSDPGTGNEKLFF. CDR3 bases: TGTGCCAGCAGTGATCCCGGGACAGGAAATGAAAAACTGTTTTTT.

The V gene is TRBV4-1, the J gene TRBJ1-1; possible D gene TRBD1, 6 bases. The CDR3 length is 16 residues. Germline CDR1 is MGHRA and CDR2 is YSYEKL. V lost 3 bases, J lost 4 bases, and 18 bases lay in between. DNA of the CDR3: TGCGCCAGCAGCCAGGGAACAGGGTTGGGGATCACTGAAGCTTTCTTT. Translated, it gives CASSQGTGLGITEAFF.

The gene calls are TRBV7-3 and TRBJ2-5; TRBD1 matches at 8 bases. The ends lost 2 bases at V and 5 bases at J; junction bases unmatched: 7. Germline CDR1 SGHTA, CDR2 FQGTGA. This CDR3 is 15 amino acids long. The CDR3 sequence is CASSLRTGTRETQYF. CDR3 nucleotides: TGTGCCAGCAGCTTACGGACAGGGACCCGGGAGACCCAGTACTTC.

The chain carries TRBV4-1 and TRBJ2-7, with 10 bases identical to TRBD1. This CDR3 has 15 residues. From germline, CDR1 is MGHRA and CDR2 YSYEKL. J gave up 0 bases and V 7 bases, and 6 bases lay outside the gene matches. This CDR3 is CASNPGQGSSYEQYF. CDR3 in DNA: TGCGCCAGCAACCCGGGACAGGGGAGCTCCTACGAGCAGTACTTC.

This chain connects TRBV7-2 to TRBJ2-1; 11 nucleotides agree with TRBD2. Germline V gene sequence: CDR1 SGHTA, CDR2 FQGNSA. J gave up 8 bases and V 3 bases, and 9 bases lay outside the gene matches. The CDR3 spans 16 residues. The CDR3 sequence: CASSFSTSGGPHEQFF. The CDR3 DNA sequence: TGTGCCAGCAGCTTTTCTACTAGCGGGGGCCCCCATGAGCAGTTCTTC.

V is TRBV27 and J is TRBJ1-3; possible D gene TRBD1, 6 bases. CDR3 length: 13 residues. The V end lost 6 bases, the J end lost 4 bases, and 10 bases lay between the germline ends. CDR1 MNHEY and CDR2 SMNVEV come from the germline V gene (reference sequence). As DNA, the CDR3 is TGTGCCAGCAGGCAGGGGTTAGGAAACACCATATATTTT. Amino acids: CASRQGLGNTIYF.

The chain carries TRBV7-2 and TRBJ1-2; D is undetermined. The CDR3 contains 14 residues. V was shortened by 5 bases and J by 8 bases, with 18 bases between the two germline ends. Germline V lookup: CDR1 SGHTA, CDR2 FQGNSA. The CDR3 sequence is CASSPVGRPGGYTF. The CDR3 DNA is TGTGCCAGCAGCCCCGTTGGCAGGCCGGGAGGCTACACCTTC.

This clone has more than one count but fewer than ten. This chain joins TRBV28 and TRBJ2-2, with D possibly being TRBD1 (5 bases). There are 12 residues in the CDR3. Germline CDR1 is MDHEN and CDR2 is SYDVKM. As DNA, the CDR3 is TGTGGAGTTCCAGGGTTGACCGGGGAGCTGTTTTTT. Amino acids: CGVPGLTGELFF.

This chain joins TRBV7-8 and TRBJ2-3; D possibly corresponds to TRBD2 (6 bases). The CDR3 contains 15 residues. Germline-derived CDR1 and CDR2 are SGHVS and FQNEAQ. V was shortened by 7 bases and J by 4 bases, with 18 bases between the two germline ends. This chain's CDR3 is CASNFGGTRADTQYF. In DNA, the CDR3 is TGTGCCAGCAATTTCGGGGGAACGCGAGCAGATACGCAGTATTTT.

V and J are TRBV7-2 and TRBJ2-7; 16 positions agree with TRBD2. Germline V gives CDR1 SGHTA, CDR2 FQGNSA. V lost 2 bases to trimming and J lost 4 bases; unmatched junction nucleotides: 8. This CDR3 region has 18 residues. CDR3 sequence: CASSLFGTSGGAGYEQYF. In nucleotides, the CDR3 is TGTGCCAGCAGCTTATTCGGGACTAGCGGGGGGGCAGGATACGAGCAGTACTTC.

The V call is TRBV28, the J call TRBJ1-1, with D hard to call. Germline CDR1 and CDR2: MDHEN and SYDVKM. The length of the CDR3 is 12 residues. V dropped 6 bases and J dropped 7 bases, with 12 bases sitting between them. CDR3 bases: TGTGCCAGCAGACAAGGAGGACTTGAAGCTTTCTTT. It is translated as CASRQGGLEAFF. The whole variable domain, filled in from reference TRBV28 and TRBJ1-1, reads DVKVTQSSRYLVKRTGEKVFLECVQDMDHENMFWYRQDPGLGLRLIYFSYDVKMKEKGDIPEGYSVSREKKERFSLILESASTNQTSMYLCASRQGGLEAFFGQGTRLTVV.

The chain uses TRBV30 and TRBJ2-2; D is ambiguous. Germline CDR1 GTSNPN, CDR2 SVGIG (reference sequence). The CDR3 is 13 amino acids. V was trimmed by 2 bases and J by 5 bases, leaving 9 bases between them. The CDR3 coding sequence is TGTGCCTGGAGTAGTACAGAAACCGGGGAGCTGTTTTTT. Translation gives CAWSSTETGELFF. The entire variable domain, with the rest obtained from reference TRBV30 and TRBJ2-2, is as follows: SQTIHQWPATLVQPVGSPLSLECTVEGTSNPNLYWYRQAAGRGLQLLFYSVGIGQISSEVPQNLSASRPQDRQFILSSKKLLLSDSGFYLCAWSSTETGELFFGEGSRLTVL.

The chain recombines TRBV25-1 with TRBJ1-5; D is uncertain. CDR3 length: 14 amino acids. Germline lookup yields CDR1 MGHDK and CDR2 SYGVNS. Trimming cost V 3 bases and J 3 bases, with 9 bases left between them. The CDR3 here is CASSDFRLNQPQHF. The CDR3 bases are TGTGCCAGCAGTGATTTTCGTCTCAATCAGCCCCAGCATTTT. The variable domain in full, with the rest retrieved from reference TRBV25-1 and TRBJ1-5, is EADIYQTPRYLVIGTGKKITLECSQTMGHDKMYWYQQDPGMELHLIHYSYGVNSTEKGDLSSESTVSRIRTEHFPLTLESARPSHTSQYLCASSDFRLNQPQHFGDGTRLSIL.

This clone has just a few counts. The chain uses TRBV7-9 and TRBJ2-5; 8 nucleotides line up with TRBD2. This CDR3 comprises 14 residues. CDR1 and CDR2 from the germline V gene are SEHNR and FQNEAQ (reference sequence). V trimming: 1 base; J trimming: 5 bases; junction bases outside the gene matches: 3. CDR3 in amino acids: CASSLGGGPETQYF. The CDR3 nucleotides read TGTGCCAGCAGCTTAGGCGGGGGGCCGGAGACCCAGTACTTC.